There are a few counts of the clone carrying this TCR beta chain. Some clones are missing from TCRdb's copy, which holds only in-frame ones; the method was immunoSEQ multiplex PCR. In the table there are about 72,000 clones, under 70% of which are singletons. This record comes from a study of cytotoxic CD8 clonotypes in ibrutinib-treated CLL. This specimen consisted of PBMCs, obtained after 12 months of ibrutinib treatment. The receptor was derived from a human donor with chronic lymphocytic leukemia.

CDR3 nucleotide sequence: TGTGCCAGCAGCTTAGGACAGGGGTCGGGCAATCAGCCCCAGCATTTT. This sequence encodes CASSLGQGSGNQPQHF. This chain connects TRBV5-8 to TRBJ1-5; 9 bases map to TRBD1. The germline gives CDR1 SGHTS, CDR2 YDEGEE. With 2 bases clipped from V and 2 bases from J, the junction kept 5 bases outside the gene matches. This CDR3 comprises 16 residues. Complete variable domain (other parts from reference TRBV5-8 and TRBJ1-5): EAGVTQSPTHLIKTRGQQATLRCSPISGHTSVYWYQQALGLGLQFLLWYDEGEERNRGNFPPRFSGRQFPNYSSELNVNALELEDSALYLCASSLGQGSGNQPQHFGDGTRLSIL.